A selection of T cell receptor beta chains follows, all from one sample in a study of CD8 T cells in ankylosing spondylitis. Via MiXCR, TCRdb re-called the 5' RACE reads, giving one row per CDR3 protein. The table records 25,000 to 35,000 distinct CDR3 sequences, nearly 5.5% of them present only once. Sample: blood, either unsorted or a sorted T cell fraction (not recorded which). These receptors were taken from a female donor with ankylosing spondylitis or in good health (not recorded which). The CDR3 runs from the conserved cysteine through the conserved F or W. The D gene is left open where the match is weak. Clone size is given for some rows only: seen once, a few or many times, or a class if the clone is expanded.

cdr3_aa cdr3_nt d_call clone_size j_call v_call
CASSVGGLAGEQFF TGTGCCAGCAGCGTGGGGGGACTAGCGGGAGAGCAGTTCTTC TRBD2 many TRBJ2-1 TRBV9
CASSVGQAGEQYF TGTGCCAGCAGCGTAGGGCAGGCGGGGGAGCAGTACTTC NA few TRBJ2-7 TRBV9
CASSVGPSAPYEQYF TGTGCCAGCAGCGTAGGACCCAGTGCGCCCTACGAGCAGTACTTC NA many TRBJ2-7 TRBV9
CASSVGVGLVNNEQFF TGTGCCAGCAGCGTGGGCGTGGGACTAGTTAACAATGAGCAGTTCTTC TRBD2 NA TRBJ2-1 TRBV9
CASSGSTQETQYF TGTGCCAGCAGCGGAAGTACCCAAGAGACCCAGTACTTC NA many TRBJ2-5 TRBV9
CASSVVWGPGGTEAFF TGTGCCAGCAGCGTAGTCTGGGGGCCGGGGGGAACTGAAGCTTTCTTT NA many TRBJ1-1 TRBV9
CASSVEPLKTGELFF TGTGCCAGCAGCGTAGAACCCCTAAAGACCGGGGAGCTGTTTTTT NA many TRBJ2-2 TRBV9
CASSAHPEVGAGSTYEQYF TGTGCCAGCAGCGCCCATCCAGAGGTCGGCGCGGGTTCAACCTACGAGCAGTACTTC NA many TRBJ2-7 TRBV9
CASSLTDASYNEQFF TGTGCCAGCAGCCTTACAGACGCCTCCTACAATGAGCAGTTCTTC NA many TRBJ2-1 TRBV9
CASSVRSGGPGEQYF TGTGCCAGCAGCGTAAGGTCGGGAGGGCCGGGAGAGCAGTACTTC TRBD2 few TRBJ2-7 TRBV9
CASSSGTSGNVYNEQFF TGTGCCAGCAGCAGTGGGACTAGCGGGAATGTATACAATGAGCAGTTCTTC TRBD2 many TRBJ2-1 TRBV9
CASSSKRRTDTQYF TGTGCCAGCAGCTCGAAACGGCGGACAGATACGCAGTATTTT NA few TRBJ2-3 TRBV9
CASSVRLAGGSSYNEQFF TGTGCCAGCAGCGTACGGCTAGCGGGAGGGAGCTCCTACAATGAGCAGTTCTTC TRBD2 few TRBJ2-1 TRBV9
CASSVARVEDTQYF TGTGCCAGCAGCGTAGCTCGGGTGGAGGATACGCAGTATTTT NA many TRBJ2-3 TRBV9
CALPGCHGYTF TGTGCCCTTCCTGGATGTCATGGCTACACCTTC NA many TRBJ1-2 TRBV27
CASSALLSGSGNIQYF TGTGCCAGCAGCGCGCTTCTTAGCGGGAGTGGGAACATTCAGTACTTC TRBD2 many TRBJ2-4 TRBV9
CASSVGYGSYEQYF TGTGCCAGCAGCGTGGGTTACGGGAGCTACGAGCAGTACTTC NA many TRBJ2-7 TRBV9
CASSVAVGFNNEQFF TGTGCCAGCAGCGTAGCGGTGGGGTTCAACAATGAGCAGTTCTTC NA many TRBJ2-1 TRBV9
CASSVTSGNYNEQFF TGTGCCAGCAGCGTGACTAGCGGCAATTACAATGAGCAGTTCTTC TRBD2 many TRBJ2-1 TRBV9
CASSAGSGGYEQYF TGTGCCAGCAGCGCGGGTAGCGGGGGATACGAGCAGTACTTC TRBD2 many TRBJ2-7 TRBV9
CASSYTGELFF TGTGCCAGCAGTTACACCGGGGAGCTGTTTTTT NA many TRBJ2-2 TRBV9
CASSVRGGPDGYTF TGTGCCAGCAGCGTACGCGGGGGACCAGATGGCTACACCTTC NA many TRBJ1-2 TRBV9
CASSLAPPRGGDETQYF TGTGCCAGCAGCCTAGCCCCCCCGCGGGGGGGCGATGAGACCCAGTACTTC TRBD2 many TRBJ2-5 TRBV9
CASSVDPDTEAFF TGTGCCAGCAGCGTAGACCCAGACACTGAAGCTTTCTTT NA many TRBJ1-1 TRBV9
CASSAPSAGPYEQYF TGTGCCAGCAGCGCACCCTCGGCGGGACCGTACGAGCAGTACTTC NA many TRBJ2-7 TRBV9
CASSVGNGYTYEQYF TGTGCCAGCAGCGTAGGGAACGGGTATACCTACGAGCAGTACTTC NA many TRBJ2-7 TRBV9
CASSLAGSSYEQYF TGTGCCAGCAGCCTAGCGGGGAGTTCCTACGAGCAGTACTTC TRBD2 many TRBJ2-7 TRBV9
CASSVSTVGTDTQYF TGTGCCAGCAGCGTTTCCACAGTCGGCACAGATACGCAGTATTTT NA NA TRBJ2-3 TRBV9
CASSVDPGAGTGELFF TGTGCCAGCAGCGTAGATCCAGGGGCGGGCACCGGGGAGCTGTTTTTT NA NA TRBJ2-2 TRBV9
CASSVEPTGHYGYTF TGTGCCAGCAGCGTAGAACCTACGGGGCACTATGGCTACACCTTC NA many TRBJ1-2 TRBV9
CASSPSRGRDEQYF TGTGCCAGCAGCCCCTCCCGGGGGAGGGACGAGCAGTACTTC TRBD2 many TRBJ2-7 TRBV9